This is a list of T cell receptor beta chains from one sample in a study of blood T cell repertoires in COVID-19. Clones were read by immunoSEQ multiplex PCR, and TCRdb kept only the in-frame ones, dropping some. Here the sample spans just under 85,000 clones, 85% to 90% being singletons. Material for sequencing was peripheral blood. The receptors were sampled from a man at least 80 years old with active or convalescent COVID-19. CDR3s leave out the opening cysteine and the closing phenylalanine or tryptophan. Fields, in order: V gene, clone size, CDR3 length, J gene, CDR3 protein. Clone size, where shown, is once, few, many, or a class for clones that have expanded.

TRBV27	few	11	TRBJ1-1	ASSSDYRPEAF
TRBV19	few	9	TRBJ1-1	ATRGNTEAF
TRBV7-2	NA	14	TRBJ2-2	ASSQTAGVIAGELF
TRBV21-1	NA	13	TRBJ1-2	ARTPGQGSGYGYT
TRBV18	NA	13	TRBJ2-2	ASSPARVLTGELF
TRBV5-1	NA	12	TRBJ1-1	ASSPTTVRTEAF
TRBV30	NA	11	TRBJ2-5	AWSFGGEETQY
TRBV29-1	once	15	TRBJ2-3	SVEVTAGGVRTDTQY
TRBV30	NA	10	TRBJ1-5	AWSGGNQPQH
TRBV24-1	NA	13	TRBJ2-5	ATSEYLGAEETQY
TRBV4-2	NA	12	TRBJ1-1	ASSQDRQETEAF
TRBV6-4	NA	15	TRBJ1-1	ASSLRGSGSGYTEAF
TRBV19	NA	15	TRBJ1-1	ASSPRDRGRSNTEAF
TRBV6-5	large	12	TRBJ1-5	ASSYSDRNQPQH
TRBV5-4	NA	15	TRBJ2-1	ASSGLRSGRSYNEQF
TRBV2	NA	12	TRBJ1-6	ASSVRGMGSPLH
TRBV7-9	NA	13	TRBJ2-1	ASSLVQGAYNEQF
TRBV5-1	NA	12	TRBJ2-2	ASTGTGNTGELF
TRBV6-2/TRBV6-3	NA	13	TRBJ1-5	ASSTVRGGNQPQH
TRBV2	NA	10	TRBJ1-1	ASERANTEAF
TRBV6-1	NA	16	TRBJ2-1	ASSEAPMAGGPRNEQF
TRBV6-6	NA	10	TRBJ1-1	ASSYFSTEAF
TRBV25-1	few	12	TRBJ1-2	ASSEPDTNYGYT
TRBV18	NA	13	TRBJ1-3	ASSLRTDSGNTIY
TRBV6-5	NA	12	TRBJ2-5	ASSYSWGGETQY
TRBV6-5	NA	13	TRBJ1-2	ASSLTGGSLLGYT
TRBV11-2	NA	13	TRBJ2-1	ASSPGSGRANEQF
TRBV5-1	NA	14	TRBJ2-5	ASSLDLAGEQETQY
TRBV6-1	NA	11	TRBJ1-4	ASSESRREKLF
TRBV6-5	NA	12	TRBJ1-1	ASSSQGANTEAF
TRBV19	NA	10	TRBJ1-2	ASTNRVTGYT
TRBV6-5	NA	13	TRBJ1-1	ASSYSRRGNTEAF
TRBV7-9	NA	9	TRBJ1-1	ASSSTAEAF
TRBV27	NA	17	TRBJ2-5	ASSLSNRQGASIEETQY
TRBV4-1	few	14	TRBJ2-3	ASSAAWTSDTDTQY
TRBV6-5	NA	11	TRBJ1-6	ASSPDRPSPLH
TRBV19	NA	15	TRBJ1-4	ASSTYVGGSTNEKLF
TRBV15	few	15	TRBJ2-1	ATSRETLSSSYNEQF
TRBV6-2/TRBV6-3	NA	14	TRBJ1-5	ASSYSTGDSNQPQH
TRBV3-1/TRBV3-2	NA	13	TRBJ1-1	ASSLNPGGSTEAF
TRBV28	NA	12	TRBJ1-1	ASRAGGLDTEAF
TRBV6-1	NA	15	TRBJ1-1	ASSDAPPGHPNTEAF
TRBV5-1	NA	13	TRBJ2-3	ASSLEGQGLDTQY